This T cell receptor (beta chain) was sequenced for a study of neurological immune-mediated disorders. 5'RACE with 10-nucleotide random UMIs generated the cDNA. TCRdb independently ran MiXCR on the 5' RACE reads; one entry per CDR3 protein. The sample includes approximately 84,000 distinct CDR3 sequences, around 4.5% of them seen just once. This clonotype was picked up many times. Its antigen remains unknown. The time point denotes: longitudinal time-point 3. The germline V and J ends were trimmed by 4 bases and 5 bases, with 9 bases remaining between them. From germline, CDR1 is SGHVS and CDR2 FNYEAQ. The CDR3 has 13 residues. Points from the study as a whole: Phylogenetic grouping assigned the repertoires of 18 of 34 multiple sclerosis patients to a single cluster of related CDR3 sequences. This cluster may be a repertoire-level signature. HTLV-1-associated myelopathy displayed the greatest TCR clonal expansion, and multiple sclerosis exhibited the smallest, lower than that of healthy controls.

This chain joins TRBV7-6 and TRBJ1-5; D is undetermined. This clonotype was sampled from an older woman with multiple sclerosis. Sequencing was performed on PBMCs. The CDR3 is CASSSSSYQPQHF. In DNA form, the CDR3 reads TGTGCCAGCAGCTCCAGCTCGTATCAGCCCCAGCATTTT.